This TCR beta chain was obtained from a study of cytomegalovirus exposure and HLA in healthy donors. Study outcomes and limitations: Some TCR beta chains (roughly 160 of them) were listed as cytomegalovirus-associated. An observed cluster of highly shared sequence variants was recorded as a likely sequencing artifact.

CDR1 and CDR2 from the germline V gene are SEHNR and FQNEAQ (reference sequence). After removal of 6 bases from V and 8 bases from J, the junction contained 6 bases not matched to a gene. The CDR3 runs 12 residues. Of note for this clone: Its matching antigen is unknown.

Researchers ran the PCR with 60 Vbeta and 13 Jbeta primers. Profiled with immunoSEQ multiplex PCR; TCRdb holds only in-frame clones, not every one. The data hold 250,000 or so clones, with more than 70% observed a single time. The sequence came from a human donor in good health. The chain combines TRBV7-9 with TRBJ1-2, with TRBD1 matching 7 bases. Specimen: PBMCs. The CDR3 loop reads CASRRRQGGYTF. In DNA form, the CDR3 reads TGTGCCAGCAGACGAAGACAGGGAGGCTACACCTTC.